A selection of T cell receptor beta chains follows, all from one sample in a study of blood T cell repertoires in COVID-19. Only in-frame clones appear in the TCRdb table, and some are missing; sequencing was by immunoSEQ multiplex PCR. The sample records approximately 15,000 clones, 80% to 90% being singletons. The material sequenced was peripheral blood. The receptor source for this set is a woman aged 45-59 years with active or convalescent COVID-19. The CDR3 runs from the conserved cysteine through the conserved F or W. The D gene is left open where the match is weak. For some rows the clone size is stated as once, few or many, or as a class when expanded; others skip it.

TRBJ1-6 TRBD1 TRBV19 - CASGTGGQNSPLHF TGTGCCAGTGGGACAGGGGGCCAGAATTCACCCCTCCACTTT
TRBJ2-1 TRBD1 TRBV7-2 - CASSLDRGSYNEQFF TGTGCCAGCAGCTTAGACAGGGGCTCCTACAATGAGCAGTTCTTC
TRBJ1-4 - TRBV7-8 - CASSLERVDYEKLFF TGTGCCAGCAGCTTAGAGCGAGTGGACTATGAAAAACTGTTTTTT
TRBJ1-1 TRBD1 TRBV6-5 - CASSYTDRGGTEAFF TGTGCCAGCAGTTACACGGACAGGGGGGGGACTGAAGCTTTCTTT
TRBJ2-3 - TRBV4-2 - CASSQELPLDTQYF TGTGCCAGCAGCCAAGAACTCCCTTTGGATACGCAGTATTTT
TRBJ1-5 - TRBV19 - CASSIAGNQPQHF TGTGCCAGTAGTATAGCTGGCAATCAGCCCCAGCATTTT
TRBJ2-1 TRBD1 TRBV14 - CASSPTGVRGAPNYNEQFF TGTGCCAGCAGCCCGACAGGGGTCCGGGGAGCCCCTAACTACAATGAGCAGTTCTTC
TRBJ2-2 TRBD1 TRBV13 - CASSLVGQGRTGELFF TGTGCCAGCAGCTTAGTCGGACAGGGGAGGACCGGGGAGCTGTTTTTT
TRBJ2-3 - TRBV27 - CASSSKRSTDTQYF TGTGCCAGCAGTTCTAAGCGGTCCACAGATACGCAGTATTTT
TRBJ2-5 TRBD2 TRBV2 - CASSGLAGGETQYF TGTGCCAGCAGTGGACTAGCGGGAGGCGAGACCCAGTACTTC
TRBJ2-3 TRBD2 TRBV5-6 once CASQRELDTQYF TGTGCCAGTCAGCGGGAGCTAGATACGCAGTATTTT
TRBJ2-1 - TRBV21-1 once CASSKAWTSLNEQFF TGTGCCAGCAGCAAAGCCTGGACTAGTCTTAATGAGCAGTTCTTC
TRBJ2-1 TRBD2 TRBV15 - CATSRVWTSGGHNEQFF TGTGCCACCAGCAGAGTATGGACTAGCGGGGGGCACAATGAGCAGTTCTTC
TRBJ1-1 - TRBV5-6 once CASSLDGGWSEAFF TGTGCCAGCAGCTTGGATGGGGGGTGGTCTGAAGCTTTCTTT
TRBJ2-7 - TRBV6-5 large CASSYGHRSYEQYF TGTGCCAGCAGTTACGGACACCGCTCCTACGAGCAGTACTTC
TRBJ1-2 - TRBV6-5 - CASSLLRGNGYTF TGTGCCAGCAGTTTATTAAGGGGGAATGGCTACACCTTC
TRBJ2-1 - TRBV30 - CAWDRGDYNEQFF TGTGCCTGGGATCGGGGAGACTACAATGAGCAGTTCTTC
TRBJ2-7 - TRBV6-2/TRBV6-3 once CASSYGHYEQYF TGTGCCAGCAGTTATGGACACTACGAGCAGTACTTC
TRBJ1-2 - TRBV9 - CASSQIGVNYGYTF TGTGCCAGCAGCCAGATAGGGGTGAACTATGGCTACACCTTC
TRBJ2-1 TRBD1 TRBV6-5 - CASVPGTGNNEQFF TGTGCCAGCGTTCCCGGGACAGGGAACAATGAGCAGTTCTTC
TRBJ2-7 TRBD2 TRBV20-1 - CSASASGGAYEQYF TGCAGTGCTAGTGCTAGCGGGGGGGCTTACGAGCAGTACTTC
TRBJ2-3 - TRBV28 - CASSLGTSTDTQYF TGTGCCAGCAGTTTGGGCACCAGCACAGATACGCAGTATTTT
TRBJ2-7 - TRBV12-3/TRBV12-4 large CASRTTGSYEQYF TGTGCCAGCAGAACCACAGGGTCCTACGAGCAGTACTTC
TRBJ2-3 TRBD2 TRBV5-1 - CASRYPRGGTDTQYF TGCGCCAGCAGATATCCGCGGGGGGGCACAGATACGCAGTATTTT
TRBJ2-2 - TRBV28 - CASRLGHLNTGELFF TGTGCCAGCAGGCTGGGACACCTGAACACCGGGGAGCTGTTTTTT
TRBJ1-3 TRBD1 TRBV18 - CASSTTGTEGNTIYF TGTGCCAGCTCAACCACCGGGACAGAAGGAAACACCATATATTTT
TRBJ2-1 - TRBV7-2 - CASSLAGTPYNEQFF TGTGCCAGCAGCTTAGCCGGGACTCCCTACAATGAGCAGTTCTTC
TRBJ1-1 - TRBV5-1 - CASRVGQNTEAFF TGCGCCAGCAGGGTGGGACAGAACACTGAAGCTTTCTTT
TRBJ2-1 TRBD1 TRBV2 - CASSPDRGHYNEQFF TGTGCCAGCAGCCCGGACAGGGGGCACTACAATGAGCAGTTCTTC
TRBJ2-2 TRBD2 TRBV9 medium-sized CASSLRLAGVTGELFF TGTGCCAGCAGCCTCAGACTAGCGGGAGTGACCGGGGAGCTGTTTTTT
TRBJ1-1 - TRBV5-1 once CASSLGHGNTEAFF TGCGCCAGCAGCTTGGGACACGGGAACACTGAAGCTTTCTTT
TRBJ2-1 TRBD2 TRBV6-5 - CASSYTRLAGDNEQFF TGTGCCAGCAGTTACACCCGACTAGCTGGTGACAATGAGCAGTTCTTC
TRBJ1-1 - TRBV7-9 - CASSLTGTEAFF TGTGCCAGCAGCTTAACGGGGACTGAAGCTTTCTTT
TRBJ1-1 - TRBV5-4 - CASSLAAGLNTEAFF TGTGCCAGCAGCTTGGCCGCAGGGCTGAACACTGAAGCTTTCTTT
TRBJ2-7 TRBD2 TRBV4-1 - CASSQELDSGGNEQYF TGCGCCAGCAGCCAAGAATTAGATAGCGGGGGGAACGAGCAGTACTTC
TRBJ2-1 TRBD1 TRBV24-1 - CATQTGQGVFNEQFF TGTGCCACCCAGACGGGACAGGGGGTCTTCAATGAGCAGTTCTTC
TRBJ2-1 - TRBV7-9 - CASSLISGGALNEQFF TGTGCCAGCAGCTTAATCTCGGGTGGGGCCCTCAATGAGCAGTTCTTC
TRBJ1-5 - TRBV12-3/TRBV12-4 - CASSDSPNQPQHF TGTGCCAGCAGTGACAGTCCTAATCAGCCCCAGCATTTT
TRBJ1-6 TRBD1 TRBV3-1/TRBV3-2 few CASRGTDNSPLHF TGTGCCAGCCGCGGGACAGATAATTCACCCCTCCACTTT
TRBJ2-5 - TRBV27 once CASRGQNQETQYF TGTGCCAGTAGAGGACAGAACCAAGAGACCCAGTACTTC